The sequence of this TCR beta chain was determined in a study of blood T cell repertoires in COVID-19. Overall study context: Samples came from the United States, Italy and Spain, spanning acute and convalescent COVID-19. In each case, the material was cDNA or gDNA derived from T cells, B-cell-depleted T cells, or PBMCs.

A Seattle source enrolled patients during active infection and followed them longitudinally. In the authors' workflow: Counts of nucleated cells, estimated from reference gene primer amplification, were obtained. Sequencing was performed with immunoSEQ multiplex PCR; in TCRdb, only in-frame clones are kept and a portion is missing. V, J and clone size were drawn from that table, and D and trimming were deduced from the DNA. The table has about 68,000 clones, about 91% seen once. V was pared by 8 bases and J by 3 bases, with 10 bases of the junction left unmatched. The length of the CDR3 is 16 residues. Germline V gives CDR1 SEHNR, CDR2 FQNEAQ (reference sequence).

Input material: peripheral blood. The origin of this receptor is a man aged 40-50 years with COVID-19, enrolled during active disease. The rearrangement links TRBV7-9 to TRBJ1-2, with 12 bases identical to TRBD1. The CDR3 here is CASGGQGAGLYYGYTF. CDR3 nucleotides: TGTGCCAGCGGGGGACAGGGGGCGGGACTCTACTATGGCTACACCTTC.